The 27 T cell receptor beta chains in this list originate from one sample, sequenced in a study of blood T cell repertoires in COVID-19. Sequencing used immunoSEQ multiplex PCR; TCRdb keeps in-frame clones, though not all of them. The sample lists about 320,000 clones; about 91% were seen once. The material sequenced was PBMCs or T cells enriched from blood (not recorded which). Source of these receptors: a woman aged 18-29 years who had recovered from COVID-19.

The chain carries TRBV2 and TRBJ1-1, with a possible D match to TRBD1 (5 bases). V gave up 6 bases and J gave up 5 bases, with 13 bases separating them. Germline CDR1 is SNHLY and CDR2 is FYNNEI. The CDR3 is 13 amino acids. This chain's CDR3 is CASSTRGRTEAFF. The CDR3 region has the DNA TGTGCCAGCAGCACTCGGGGGAGAACTGAAGCTTTCTTT.

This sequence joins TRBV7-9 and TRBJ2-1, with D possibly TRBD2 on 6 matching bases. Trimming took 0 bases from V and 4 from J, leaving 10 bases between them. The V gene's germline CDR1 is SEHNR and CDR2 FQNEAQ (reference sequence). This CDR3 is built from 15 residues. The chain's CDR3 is CASSLAQGTYNEQFF. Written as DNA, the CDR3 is TGTGCCAGCAGCTTAGCGCAAGGGACTTACAATGAGCAGTTCTTC. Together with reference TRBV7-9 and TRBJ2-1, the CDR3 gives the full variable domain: DTGVSQNPRHKITKRGQNVTFRCDPISEHNRLYWYRQTLGQGPEFLTYFQNEAQLEKSRLLSDRFSAERPKGSFSTLEIQRTEQGDSAMYLCASSLAQGTYNEQFFGPGTRLTVL.

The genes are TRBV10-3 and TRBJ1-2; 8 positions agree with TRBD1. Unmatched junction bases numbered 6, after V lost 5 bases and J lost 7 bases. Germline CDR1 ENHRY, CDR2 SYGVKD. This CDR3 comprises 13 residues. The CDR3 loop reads CAISRTGWGGYTF. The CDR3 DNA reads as TGTGCCATCAGTCGGACAGGGTGGGGTGGCTACACCTTC.

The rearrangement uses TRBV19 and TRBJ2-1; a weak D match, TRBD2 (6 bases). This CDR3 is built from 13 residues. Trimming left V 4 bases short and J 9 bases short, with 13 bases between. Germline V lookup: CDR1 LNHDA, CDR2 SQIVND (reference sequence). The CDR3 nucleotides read TGTGCCAGTAGTACCGGGACTTCCACTGAGCAGTTCTTC. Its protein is CASSTGTSTEQFF.

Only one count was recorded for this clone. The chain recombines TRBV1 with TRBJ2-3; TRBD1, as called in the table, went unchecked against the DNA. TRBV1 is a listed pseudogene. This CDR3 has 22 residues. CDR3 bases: TGCACCAGCAGCCATGCTAGTCCCGACAGGGGAGGGTGGAGATATTTAGGAGATACGCAGTATTTT. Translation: CTSSHASPDRGGWRYLGDTQYF.

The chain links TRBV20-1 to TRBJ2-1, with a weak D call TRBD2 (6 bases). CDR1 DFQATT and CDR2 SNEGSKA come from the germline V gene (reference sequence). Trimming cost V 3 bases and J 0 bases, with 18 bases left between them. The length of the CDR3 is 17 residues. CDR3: CSASERRGLVSYNEQFF. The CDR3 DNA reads TGCAGTGCTAGTGAAAGACGGGGGTTGGTCTCCTACAATGAGCAGTTCTTC.

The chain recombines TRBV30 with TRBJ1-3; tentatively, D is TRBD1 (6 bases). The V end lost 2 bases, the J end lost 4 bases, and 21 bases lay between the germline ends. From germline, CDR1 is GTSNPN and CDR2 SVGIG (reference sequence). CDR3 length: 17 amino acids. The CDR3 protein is CAWSINIQGHGGNTIYF. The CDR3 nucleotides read TGTGCCTGGAGTATAAACATCCAGGGGCACGGAGGAAACACCATATATTTT.

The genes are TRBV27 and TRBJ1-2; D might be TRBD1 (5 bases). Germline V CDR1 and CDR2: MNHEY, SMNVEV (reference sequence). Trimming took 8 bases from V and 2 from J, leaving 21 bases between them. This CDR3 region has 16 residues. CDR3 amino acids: CASFGEGRGFNYGYTF. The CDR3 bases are TGTGCCAGCTTCGGGGAGGGGCGCGGCTTCAACTATGGCTACACCTTC.

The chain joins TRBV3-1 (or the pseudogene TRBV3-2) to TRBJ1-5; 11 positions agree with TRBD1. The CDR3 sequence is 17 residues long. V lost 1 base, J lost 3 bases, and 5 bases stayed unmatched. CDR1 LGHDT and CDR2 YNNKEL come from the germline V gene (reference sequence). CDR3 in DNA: TGTGCCAGCAGCCAAGCTCGGGACAGGGGGTACAATCAGCCCCAGCATTTT. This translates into CASSQARDRGYNQPQHF.

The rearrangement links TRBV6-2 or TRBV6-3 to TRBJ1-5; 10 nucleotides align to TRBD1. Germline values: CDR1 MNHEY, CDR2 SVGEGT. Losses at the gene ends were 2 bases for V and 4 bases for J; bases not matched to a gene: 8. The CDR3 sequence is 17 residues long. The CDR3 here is CASSYRGPGQGNQPQHF. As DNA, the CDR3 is TGTGCCAGCAGTTACCGCGGACCGGGACAGGGGAATCAGCCCCAGCATTTT.

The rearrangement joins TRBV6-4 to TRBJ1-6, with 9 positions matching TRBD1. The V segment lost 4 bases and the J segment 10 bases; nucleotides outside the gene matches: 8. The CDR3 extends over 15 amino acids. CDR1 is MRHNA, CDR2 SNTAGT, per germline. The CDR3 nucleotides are TGTGCCAGCAGTGCTACCGGGACAGGGATGTCACCCCTCCACTTT. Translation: CASSATGTGMSPLHF.

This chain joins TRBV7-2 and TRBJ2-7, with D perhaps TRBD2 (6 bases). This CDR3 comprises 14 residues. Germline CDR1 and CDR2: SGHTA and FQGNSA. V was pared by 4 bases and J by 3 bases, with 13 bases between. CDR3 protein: CASSSRDGGYEQYF. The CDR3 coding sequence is TGTGCCAGCAGCTCCCGGGACGGGGGCTACGAGCAGTACTTC.

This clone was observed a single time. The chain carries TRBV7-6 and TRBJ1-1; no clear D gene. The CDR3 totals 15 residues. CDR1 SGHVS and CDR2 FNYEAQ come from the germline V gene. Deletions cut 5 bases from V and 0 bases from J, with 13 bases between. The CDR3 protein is CASSPQQALNTEAFF. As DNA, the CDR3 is TGTGCCAGCAGCCCCCAGCAGGCCCTGAACACTGAAGCTTTCTTT.

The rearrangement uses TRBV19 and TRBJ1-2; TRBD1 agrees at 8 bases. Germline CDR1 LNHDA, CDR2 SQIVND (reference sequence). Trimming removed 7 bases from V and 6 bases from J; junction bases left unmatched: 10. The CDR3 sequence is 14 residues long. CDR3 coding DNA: TGTGCCAGTAACAATGGTATGACAGGGGATGGCTACACCTTC. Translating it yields CASNNGMTGDGYTF.

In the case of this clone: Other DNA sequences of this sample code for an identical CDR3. CDR3 sequence: CASSQGGPDTEAFF. CDR3 nucleotide sequence: TGTGCCAGCAGCCAAGGGGGGCCGGACACTGAAGCTTTCTTT. The rearrangement joins TRBV3-1 (or the pseudogene TRBV3-2) to TRBJ1-1; possibly TRBD1 for D (6 bases). The CDR3 runs 14 residues. V lost 1 base and J 3 bases, leaving 9 bases between the germline ends. Germline V CDR1 and CDR2: LGHDT, YNNKEL (reference sequence).

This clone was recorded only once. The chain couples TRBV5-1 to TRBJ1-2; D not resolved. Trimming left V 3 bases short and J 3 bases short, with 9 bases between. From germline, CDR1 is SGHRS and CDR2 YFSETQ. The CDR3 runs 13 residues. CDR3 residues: CASSSEAYYGYTF. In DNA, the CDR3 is TGCGCCAGCAGCTCCGAGGCTTACTATGGCTACACCTTC.

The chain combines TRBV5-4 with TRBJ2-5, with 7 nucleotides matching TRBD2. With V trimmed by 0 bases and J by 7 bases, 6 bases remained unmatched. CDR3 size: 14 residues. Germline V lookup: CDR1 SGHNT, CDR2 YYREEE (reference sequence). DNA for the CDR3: TGTGCCAGCAGCTTGGTCGGGACGGGGGGGACCCAGTACTTC. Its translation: CASSLVGTGGTQYF.

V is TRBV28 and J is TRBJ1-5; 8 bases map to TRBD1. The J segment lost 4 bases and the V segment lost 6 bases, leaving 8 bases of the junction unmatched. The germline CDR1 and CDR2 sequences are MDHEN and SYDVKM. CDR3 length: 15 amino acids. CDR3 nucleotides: TGTGCCAGCAGCTGGGACAGGTGGACGAATCAGCCCCAGCATTTT. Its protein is CASSWDRWTNQPQHF.

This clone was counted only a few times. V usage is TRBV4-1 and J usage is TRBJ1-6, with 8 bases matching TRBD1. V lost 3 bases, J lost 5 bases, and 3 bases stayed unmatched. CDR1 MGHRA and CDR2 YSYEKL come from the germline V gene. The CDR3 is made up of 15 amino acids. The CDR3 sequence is CASSHTTGDNSPLHF. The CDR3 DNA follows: TGCGCCAGCAGCCATACGACAGGGGATAATTCACCCCTCCACTTT.

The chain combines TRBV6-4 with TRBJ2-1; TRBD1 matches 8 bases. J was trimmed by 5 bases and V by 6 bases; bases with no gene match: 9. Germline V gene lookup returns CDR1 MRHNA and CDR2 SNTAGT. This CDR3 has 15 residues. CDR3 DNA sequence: TGTGCCAGCAGCCTACAGGGGGGCGGGCACAATGAGCAGTTCTTC. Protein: CASSLQGGGHNEQFF.

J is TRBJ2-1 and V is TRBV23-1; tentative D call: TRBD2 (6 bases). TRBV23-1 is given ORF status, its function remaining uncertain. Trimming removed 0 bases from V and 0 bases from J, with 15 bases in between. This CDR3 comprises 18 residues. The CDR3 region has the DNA TGCGCCAGCAGTCAATCGGGTACGTCGGGGGACTCCTACAATGAGCAGTTCTTC. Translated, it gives CASSQSGTSGDSYNEQFF.

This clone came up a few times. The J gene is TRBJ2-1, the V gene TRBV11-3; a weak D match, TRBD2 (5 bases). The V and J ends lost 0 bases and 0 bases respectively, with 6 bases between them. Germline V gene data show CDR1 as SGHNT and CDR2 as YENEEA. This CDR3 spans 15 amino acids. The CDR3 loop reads CASSLDGGSYNEQFF. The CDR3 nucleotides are TGTGCCAGCAGCTTAGATGGAGGCTCCTACAATGAGCAGTTCTTC.

In DNA form, the CDR3 reads TGTGCCAGTAGTATGACAGGGGGTTACGAAGCTTTCTTT. It specifies CASSMTGGYEAFF. The J gene is TRBJ1-1, the V gene TRBV19; 9 bases fit TRBD1. Germline CDR1 reads LNHDA; CDR2 reads SQIVND (reference sequence). Trimming removed 3 bases from V and 8 bases from J; junction bases left unmatched: 4. The CDR3 consists of 13 residues.

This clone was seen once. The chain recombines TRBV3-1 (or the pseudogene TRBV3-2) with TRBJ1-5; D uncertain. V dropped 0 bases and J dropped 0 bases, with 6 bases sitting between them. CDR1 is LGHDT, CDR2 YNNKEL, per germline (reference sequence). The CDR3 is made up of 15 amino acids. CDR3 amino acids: CASSQDRNSNQPQHF. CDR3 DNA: TGTGCCAGCAGCCAAGACAGGAATAGCAATCAGCCCCAGCATTTT.

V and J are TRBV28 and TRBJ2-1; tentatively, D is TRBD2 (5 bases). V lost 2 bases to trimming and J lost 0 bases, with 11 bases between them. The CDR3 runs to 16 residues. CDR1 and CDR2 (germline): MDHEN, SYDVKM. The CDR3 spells CASSLTPEASYNEQFF. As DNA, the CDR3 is TGTGCCAGCAGTTTAACTCCGGAGGCCTCCTACAATGAGCAGTTCTTC.

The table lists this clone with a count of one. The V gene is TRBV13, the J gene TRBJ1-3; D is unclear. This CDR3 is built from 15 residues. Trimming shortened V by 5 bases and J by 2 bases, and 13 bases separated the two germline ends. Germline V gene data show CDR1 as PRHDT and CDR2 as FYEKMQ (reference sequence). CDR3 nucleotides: TGTGCCAGCAGCGCCCTGGCGGGGACTGGAAACACCATATATTTT. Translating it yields CASSALAGTGNTIYF.

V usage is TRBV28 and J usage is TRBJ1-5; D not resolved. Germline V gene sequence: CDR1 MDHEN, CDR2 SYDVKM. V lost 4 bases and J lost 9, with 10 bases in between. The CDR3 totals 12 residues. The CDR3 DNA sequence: TGTGCCAGCAGTTCTCGGTTTCGGCCCCAGCATTTT. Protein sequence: CASSSRFRPQHF.